The source of this T cell receptor (beta chain) is a study of memory CD4+ T cells and cytomegalovirus serostatus (dated by TCRdb to the late 2010s). About the full investigation: A total of some 33 healthy Belgian adults, of whom 9 were CMV seropositive and about 25 were CMV seronegative, were included in the cohort. To replicate a published TCR-based CMV serostatus classifier, the study sequenced CD4+ memory TCRbeta repertoires from a Belgian cohort whose cytomegalovirus serostatus was known. General conclusions and limits of the study: Only CD4+CD45RO+ memory cells were sequenced, in contrast to the original study, which included naive and memory CD4+ and CD8+ populations. On the Belgian cohort, the classifier built on the original framework reached a median bootstrapped AUC of 0.95, with a 95% CI of 0.76-1.00. The results were interpreted as suggesting that the CMV-associated TCR signature is largely present in the CD4+ memory repertoire. For predicting CMV serostatus, the median bootstrapped AUC was 0.95 using the original framework and about 0.9 using a US-trained random forest. Of roughly 170 previously reported CMV-associated TCRbeta sequences, 60 to 85 appeared in the CD4+ memory repertoires, each in one to five individuals.

This clone has only a few counts. Its antigen is still unknown. No base-level quality is on record; no much larger clone is a single base apart. The Quick-DNA Microprep Kit was used to extract genomic DNA from the sorted cells. Amplification of TCRbeta DNA was done with the immunoSEQ hsTCRbeta kit, following the protocol from the manufacturer. TCRbeta libraries were sequenced on an Illumina MiSeq instrument. The authors processed their data as follows. Once out-of-frame sequences had been removed, approximately 2,000,000 distinct TCRbeta sequences were left, which works out to an average of approximately 73,000 per individual. Two values were used to score each individual: the count of 150 to 200 previously reported CMV-associated TCRbeta sequences and the total count of productive distinct TCRbeta sequences. A beta-binomial model was reimplemented in Python, and random forests from scikit-learn, run with default parameters, were trained on data from the US cohort. Classifier performance on the Belgian cohort was summarized as median AUC with percentile confidence intervals calculated over 10,000 bootstrap iterations. Entries here come from immuneACCESS through TCRdb and include only in-frame sequences with V and J called. Some clones fail to appear in such tables; in the studies checked, an unresolved V gene covers under half of the shortfall, and the cause of the remainder is unknown. V, J and clone size were drawn from that table, and D and trimming were deduced from the DNA. Recorded for this sample are tens of thousands of clones; about 73% of them occurred a single time. The ten largest account for more than 0.65% of the sample.

The germline V gene yields SGHAT for CDR1 and FQNNGV for CDR2. The CDR3, from cysteine to phenylalanine, totals 14 residues. The CDR3 DNA has 42 bases and is translated from base 1. V and J lose 1 base and 5 bases, and a span of 11 bases separates them. A FACSAria II was used to sort memory CD4+ T cells, defined as single viable CD3+CD4+CD8-CD45RO+ cells. CMV serostatus was determined using a Roche Elecsys assay that detects serum IgG against CMV pp150, pp28, p38 and p52. Once the samples were thawed, total CD4+ T cells were enriched through positive selection using CD4 magnetic microbeads. The samples came from a different study that was designed specifically to examine the CD4+ T cell memory repertoire. Following standard operating procedures, peripheral blood mononuclear cells were isolated and cryopreserved, while serum was kept at -80 degrees C. The staining relied on CD3-PerCP (BW264/56), CD4-APC (RPA-T4), CD45RO-PE (UCHT1) and CD8-Pacific Orange (3B5) antibodies, and Sytox blue was used to exclude non-viable cells.

The rearrangement combines TRBV11-2 with TRBJ2-5, with no reliable assignment of the D segment. Sequenced input: memory CD4+ T cells from blood. The sequence came from an adult in good health and CMV-seronegative. The base sequence is TGTGCCAGCAGCTTAGGGCCACTTCGGGAGACCCAGTACTTC. Translation gives CASSLGPLRETQYF.